Below, 18 T cell receptor beta chains from the same sample are listed, as sequenced in a study of identical twins. Using its own MiXCR run on the 5' RACE reads, TCRdb lists one record per CDR3 protein. The sample yields more than 350,000 distinct CDR3 sequences, 8.5% to 10% seen once. Sequencing input: naive T cells sorted from blood. These receptors came from a woman between 45 and 60 years old in good health.

The rearrangement links TRBV10-2 to TRBJ1-6; maybe TRBD1 (5 bases). Trimming took off 6 bases at V and 2 bases at J, with 8 bases between the two ends. This CDR3 comprises 14 residues. Germline V gene sequence: CDR1 WSHSY, CDR2 SAAADI. The CDR3 protein is CASRSGTYNSPLHF. The CDR3 DNA sequence: TGCGCCAGCAGGTCAGGGACCTATAATTCACCCCTCCACTTT.

This clonotype showed up just a few times. The chain carries TRBV24-1 and TRBJ2-2, with a weak D call TRBD2 (5 bases). Trimming pared 4 bases from V and 2 bases from J, leaving 7 bases between. The CDR3 has 14 residues. In germline, CDR1 is KGHDR, CDR2 SFDVKD. Here the CDR3 reads CATSDRGNTGELFF. The CDR3, as DNA: TGTGCCACCAGTGACCGGGGAAACACCGGGGAGCTGTTTTTT.

The rearrangement links TRBV6-1 to TRBJ2-7; 7 positions agree with TRBD2. V lost 5 bases and J lost 2; bases outside the gene matches: 9. This CDR3 is 15 amino acids long. CDR1 and CDR2 (germline): MNHNS, SASEGT. For the CDR3, the DNA is TGTGCCAGCAGTCTTCAGCGGGATCCTACCTACGAGCAGTACTTC. Translated, it gives CASSLQRDPTYEQYF.

This clonotype was seen more than once but under ten times. The V gene is TRBV7-9, the J gene TRBJ2-7; D is perhaps TRBD2 (6 bases). Germline V gives CDR1 SEHNR, CDR2 FQNEAQ (reference sequence). The CDR3 is made up of 14 amino acids. The V gene lost 7 bases and the J gene lost 5 bases, with 18 bases spanning the gap. The CDR3 DNA reads as TGTGCCAGCACTCACGGGGGTTTTGAGGACGAGCAGTACTTC. This gives the protein CASTHGGFEDEQYF.

This clonotype has ten or more counts. The chain joins TRBV4-2 to TRBJ2-3, with 12 bases aligning to TRBD2. The CDR3 runs to 18 residues. Unmatched junction bases numbered 6, after V lost 2 bases and J lost 0 bases. From germline, CDR1 is LGHNA and CDR2 YNFKEQ. Here the CDR3 DNA reads TGTGCCAGCAGCCAAAGAGCCGGGACTAGCGGGAGCACAGATACGCAGTATTTT. This gives the protein CASSQRAGTSGSTDTQYF.

This clonotype was seen many times. The V call is TRBV12-3 or TRBV12-4, the J call TRBJ2-7; 11 nucleotides align to TRBD2. The CDR3 totals 14 residues. J gave up 6 bases and V 6 bases, and 7 bases lay outside the gene matches. The CDR3 sequence: CASSPLAGGREQYF. DNA of the CDR3: TGTGCCAGCAGCCCCTTAGCGGGAGGGCGCGAGCAGTACTTC.

V gene TRBV12-3 or TRBV12-4 combines with J gene TRBJ2-7, with D perhaps TRBD2 (6 bases). Trimming took 6 bases from V and 2 from J, leaving 11 bases between them. The CDR3 has 13 amino acids. CDR3: CASRPGVTYEQYF. The CDR3 DNA follows: TGTGCCAGCAGACCGGGGGTAACCTACGAGCAGTACTTC.

This clonotype was recorded many times. The chain combines TRBV10-2 with TRBJ1-1, with D perhaps matching TRBD1 (5 bases). Germline CDR1 is WSHSY and CDR2 is SAAADI. V lost 8 bases and J 5 bases, leaving 15 bases between the germline ends. The CDR3 extends over 13 amino acids. CDR3 DNA: TGCGCCAGCGAGGGGTTCGGGAAGACTGAAGCTTTCTTT. This translates into CASEGFGKTEAFF.

Ten or more counts support this clonotype. V is TRBV29-1 and J is TRBJ2-1, with 10 bases fitting TRBD2. J was trimmed by 5 bases and V by 3 bases; bases with no gene match: 10. The CDR3 runs to 16 residues. Germline V gene lookup returns CDR1 SQVTM and CDR2 ANQGSEA. The CDR3 loop is CSVEPLEREGHNEQFF. CDR3 sequence (DNA): TGCAGCGTTGAGCCCTTAGAGCGGGAGGGGCACAATGAGCAGTTCTTC.

V usage is TRBV7-9 and J usage is TRBJ2-5; TRBD2 agrees at 8 bases. The CDR3 spans 14 residues. Germline V gives CDR1 SEHNR, CDR2 FQNEAQ (reference sequence). The J segment lost 0 bases and the V segment lost 10 bases, leaving 7 bases of the junction unmatched. CDR3 coding DNA: TGTGCCATCGGGGGGGGCCTTTACCAAGAGACCCAGTACTTC. Its protein product is CAIGGGLYQETQYF.

The CDR3: CASSPSLADTQYF. The CDR3 coding sequence is TGTGCCAGCTCACCAAGTTTAGCAGATACGCAGTATTTT. The rearrangement links TRBV18 to TRBJ2-3; D unclear. Germline V CDR1 and CDR2: KGHSH, LQKENI. Trimming shortened V by 2 bases and J by 4 bases, and 7 bases separated the two germline ends. The CDR3 is 13 amino acids.

The table lists this clonotype with a few counts. The chain uses TRBV11-2 and TRBJ1-2, with unresolved D. This CDR3 spans 16 amino acids. The ends were cut back, 5 bases at V and 6 bases at J, with 22 bases in the middle. CDR1 and CDR2 (germline): SGHAT, FQNNGV. The CDR3 loop is CASSPRLLMGDNGYTF. The CDR3 bases are TGTGCCAGCAGCCCTCGTCTTCTAATGGGCGATAATGGCTACACCTTC.

Only a few counts were recorded for this clonotype. The chain has TRBV13 and TRBJ2-5, with TRBD1 identical over 7 bases. Germline V CDR1 and CDR2: PRHDT, FYEKMQ (reference sequence). With 5 bases clipped from V and 2 bases from J, the junction kept 8 bases outside the gene matches. The CDR3 sequence is 15 residues long. CDR3 sequence: CASSPSPTGQETQYF. CDR3 DNA: TGTGCCAGCAGCCCCTCCCCGACAGGGCAAGAGACCCAGTACTTC.

V and J are TRBV12-3 or TRBV12-4 and TRBJ2-3; D tentatively reads TRBD1 or TRBD2 (5 bases each). V shed 7 bases and J shed 2 bases, with 16 bases lying between them. This CDR3 has 15 residues. CDR3 in amino acids: CASTEGLIPTDTQYF. The CDR3 nucleotides are TGTGCCAGCACCGAGGGGCTAATTCCCACAGATACGCAGTATTTT.

The rearrangement joins TRBV3-1 to TRBJ2-7; 12 bases are shared with TRBD2. Germline V gene lookup returns CDR1 LGHDT and CDR2 YNNKEL (reference sequence). Trimming at V came to 2 bases and at J to 6 bases, leaving 8 bases not matched to a gene. The CDR3 is 16 residues long. CDR3: CASSQSGTSGSSEQYF. For the CDR3, the DNA is TGTGCCAGCAGCCAATCCGGGACTAGCGGGTCAAGCGAGCAGTACTTC.

This clonotype showed up many times. The rearrangement uses TRBV3-1 and TRBJ1-5, with unresolved D. V lost 2 bases to trimming and J lost 5 bases, with 7 bases between them. The CDR3 sequence is 13 residues long. CDR1 and CDR2 from the germline V gene are LGHDT and YNNKEL (reference sequence). The CDR3 loop reads CASSQSDYQPQHF. The CDR3, as DNA: TGTGCCAGCAGCCAATCCGATTATCAGCCCCAGCATTTT.

This clonotype was found a few times. The chain couples TRBV12-3 or TRBV12-4 to TRBJ1-3; the D is unclear. This CDR3 comprises 13 residues. Deletions cut 8 bases from V and 5 bases from J, with 13 bases between. CDR3 nucleotide sequence: TGTGCCAGCGGTCAAATCCTCCGAAACACCATATATTTT. Amino acids: CASGQILRNTIYF.

The chain links TRBV12-3 or TRBV12-4 to TRBJ2-1; TRBD2 aligns across 9 bases. V lost 6 bases, J lost 7 bases, and 13 bases stayed unmatched. The CDR3 is made up of 16 amino acids. The CDR3: CASSPLQASGANEQFF. CDR3 nucleotide sequence: TGTGCCAGCAGCCCCCTCCAGGCTAGCGGGGCTAATGAGCAGTTCTTC.